This record covers a single TCR beta chain. The entry originates in a study of blood T cell repertoires in COVID-19. Germline V lookup: CDR1 SGHRS, CDR2 YFSETQ. V was shortened by 0 bases and J by 4 bases, with 13 bases between the two germline ends. This CDR3 is built from 15 residues. Sequencing was performed with immunoSEQ multiplex PCR; in TCRdb, only in-frame clones are kept and a portion is missing. Seen here are approximately 150,000 clones, 70% to 90% observed once, and the top ten hold under 6.5%. The chain recombines TRBV5-1 with TRBJ1-1, with D perhaps matching TRBD1 (6 bases). The sample consisted of peripheral blood. The sequence was collected from a woman aged 45-59 years with COVID-19, enrolled during active disease. CDR3 sequence reads: CASSLGDTLVTEAFF. CDR3 coding DNA: TGCGCCAGCAGCTTGGGGGACACGCTTGTCACTGAAGCTTTCTTT.